Shown below are 28 T cell receptor beta chains from a single sample sequenced in a study of PD-L1 blockade in urothelial cancer. The table came from immunoSEQ multiplex PCR; TCRdb's copy has only in-frame clones and leaves some out. The sample shows 70,000 to 100,000 clones, less than 90% of them seen only once. Sample time point: pretreatment peripheral blood. The sample consisted of PBMCs, taken around atezolizumab (anti-PD-L1) treatment. The receptors were sampled from a man aged 55 to 70 with urothelial cancer.

The chain joins TRBV9 to TRBJ1-4; TRBD1 matches 12 bases. CDR3 length: 18 residues. V was pared by 3 bases and J by 8 bases, with 14 bases of the junction left unmatched. CDR1 is SGDLS, CDR2 YYNGEE, per germline. The CDR3 DNA reads as TGTGCCAGCAGCGCCGCCTTCGGGACAGGGGGCGCGAGGGAAAAACTGTTTTTT. This sequence encodes CASSAAFGTGGAREKLFF. The complete variable domain, with remaining parts taken from reference TRBV9 and TRBJ1-4, reads DSGVTQTPKHLITATGQRVTLRCSPRSGDLSVYWYQQSLDQGLQFLIQYYNGEERAKGNILERFSAQQFPDLHSELNLSSLELGDSALYFCASSAAFGTGGAREKLFFGSGTQLSVL.

There are a few counts of this clone. The V and J genes are TRBV4-2 and TRBJ1-6; D possibly corresponds to TRBD1 (6 bases). This CDR3 contains 15 residues. CDR1 and CDR2 (germline): LGHNA, YNFKEQ. V lost 0 bases and J lost 16, with 19 bases in between. CDR3 nucleotides: TGTGCCAGCAGCCAAGAGAGGGACACCTTGCAGGGGCTCCACTTT. Its protein product is CASSQERDTLQGLHF.

This chain uses TRBV11-2 with TRBJ2-3; D perhaps matches TRBD2 (6 bases). The CDR3 runs to 14 residues. Germline-derived CDR1 and CDR2 are SGHAT and FQNNGV. Trimming left V 1 base short and J 3 bases short, with 8 bases between. The CDR3, as DNA: TGTGCCAGCAGCTTAGCCCTAGCGACAGATACGCAGTATTTT. Translating it yields CASSLALATDTQYF. The full variable domain, rest sourced from reference TRBV11-2 and TRBJ2-3, is EAGVAQSPRYKIIEKRQSVAFWCNPISGHATLYWYQQILGQGPKLLIQFQNNGVVDDSQLPKDRFSAERLKGVDSTLKIQPAKLEDSAVYLCASSLALATDTQYFGPGTRLTVL.

The chain combines TRBV5-1 with TRBJ2-3; 8 bases align to TRBD2. Per germline, CDR1 SGHRS and CDR2 YFSETQ. J gave up 0 bases and V 1 base, and 10 bases lay outside the gene matches. This CDR3 has 18 amino acids. CDR3 coding DNA: TGCGCCAGCAGCTTGAGAGCGGGGGCCCTCACTAGCACAGATACGCAGTATTTT. As protein: CASSLRAGALTSTDTQYF.

The gene calls are TRBV11-2 and TRBJ2-7, with D tentatively TRBD2 (5 bases). V gave up 1 base and J gave up 5 bases, with 6 bases separating them. From germline, CDR1 is SGHAT and CDR2 FQNNGV. The CDR3 consists of 12 residues. The CDR3 DNA is TGTGCCAGCAGCTTAGGAGGGAACGAGCAGTACTTC. Translating it yields CASSLGGNEQYF. Based on the CDR3 plus reference TRBV11-2 and TRBJ2-7, the full variable domain is EAGVAQSPRYKIIEKRQSVAFWCNPISGHATLYWYQQILGQGPKLLIQFQNNGVVDDSQLPKDRFSAERLKGVDSTLKIQPAKLEDSAVYLCASSLGGNEQYFGPGTRLTVT.

The V gene is TRBV7-2, the J gene TRBJ1-1; 11 bases are a match to TRBD1. J gave up 5 bases and V 5 bases, and 10 bases lay outside the gene matches. From germline, CDR1 is SGHTA and CDR2 FQGNSA. This CDR3 has 16 amino acids. CDR3 nucleotides: TGTGCCAGCAGCGATCCCGGGACAGGGGGGAAGACTGAAGCTTTCTTT. Translation gives CASSDPGTGGKTEAFF.

The gene calls are TRBV4-1 and TRBJ2-2; 9 bases are shared with TRBD1. This CDR3 is built from 15 residues. V lost 3 bases, J lost 6 bases, and 5 bases stayed unmatched. The germline V gene has CDR1 MGHRA and CDR2 YSYEKL. The CDR3 sequence: CASSQGQGGAGELFF. CDR3 DNA sequence: TGCGCCAGCAGCCAGGGACAGGGCGGGGCCGGGGAGCTGTTTTTT.

This clone has a handful of counts. This chain links TRBV14 with TRBJ1-1; 7 bases match TRBD1. The CDR3 sequence is 15 residues long. CDR1 is SGHDN and CDR2 is FVKESK in the germline V gene. J lost 3 bases, V lost 2 bases, and 6 bases had no gene match. The CDR3 reads CASSQQGVPDTEAFF. Here the CDR3 DNA reads TGTGCCAGCAGCCAACAGGGGGTCCCTGACACTGAAGCTTTCTTT.

The chain employs TRBV10-2 and TRBJ2-3; D gene unclear. This CDR3 is built from 11 residues. CDR1 WSHSY and CDR2 SAAADI come from the germline V gene. V was pared by 4 bases and J by 5 bases, with 4 bases between. The CDR3 DNA is TGCGCCAGCAGTGTTATAGATACGCAGTATTTT. This sequence encodes CASSVIDTQYF.

This chain links TRBV6-1 with TRBJ2-5, with TRBD1 identical over 10 bases. CDR3 length: 14 amino acids. CDR1 MNHNS and CDR2 SASEGT come from the germline V gene. After removal of 6 bases from V and 1 base from J, the junction contained 2 bases not matched to a gene. The CDR3 sequence: CASRRTGGQETQYF. CDR3 coding DNA: TGTGCCAGCAGAAGGACAGGGGGCCAAGAGACCCAGTACTTC.

This rearrangement joins TRBV30 to TRBJ2-1; no firm D call. The CDR3 consists of 13 residues. The V and J ends lost 0 bases and 5 bases respectively, with 8 bases between them. The V gene's germline CDR1 is GTSNPN and CDR2 SVGIG (reference sequence). The CDR3 loop reads CAWSVSRHNEQFF. CDR3 sequence (DNA): TGTGCCTGGAGTGTATCCAGGCACAATGAGCAGTTCTTC.

The rearrangement links TRBV5-4 to TRBJ2-7; weak D call: TRBD2 (6 bases). CDR1 SGHNT and CDR2 YYREEE come from the germline V gene (reference sequence). Trimming pared 4 bases from V and 4 bases from J, leaving 15 bases between. The CDR3 is made up of 14 amino acids. This chain's CDR3 is CASSPGTETYEQYF. The CDR3 DNA reads TGTGCCAGCAGCCCCGGGACTGAAACTTACGAGCAGTACTTC.

V usage is TRBV4-3 and J usage is TRBJ2-1; D unresolved. V was shortened by 0 bases and J by 0 bases, with 9 bases between the two germline ends. CDR1 and CDR2 from the germline V gene are LGHNA and YSLEER. This CDR3 has 16 amino acids. In DNA form, the CDR3 reads TGCGCCAGCAGCCAAGATCACCCGAGCTCCTACAATGAGCAGTTCTTC. It codes for CASSQDHPSSYNEQFF.

The J gene is TRBJ2-7, the V gene TRBV6-5; D might be TRBD1 (6 bases). The CDR3 has 12 amino acids. V lost 4 bases and J lost 5, with 9 bases in between. CDR1 and CDR2 from the germline V gene are MNHEY and SVGAGI. The CDR3 DNA reads as TGTGCCAGCAGTTTAGAGGGGGACGAGCAGTACTTC. This translates into CASSLEGDEQYF.

This sequence joins TRBV6-5 and TRBJ2-2; no clear D gene. Trimming pared 4 bases from V and 1 base from J, leaving 10 bases between. The CDR3 has 15 amino acids. Germline-derived CDR1 and CDR2 are MNHEY and SVGAGI. CDR3: CASSSETQNTGELFF. DNA for the CDR3: TGTGCCAGCAGTTCTGAAACTCAGAACACCGGGGAGCTGTTTTTT.

The rearrangement joins TRBV28 to TRBJ1-5, with 8 bases lining up with TRBD1. Trimming cost V 6 bases and J 0 bases; bases outside gene matches: 19. The CDR3 runs to 20 residues. CDR1 MDHEN and CDR2 SYDVKM come from the germline V gene. The CDR3: CASRERFGRGRVYSNQPQHF. CDR3 DNA: TGTGCCAGCAGGGAAAGGTTTGGCAGGGGGCGGGTGTATAGCAATCAGCCCCAGCATTTT. The whole variable domain, remainder taken from reference TRBV28 and TRBJ1-5, is DVKVTQSSRYLVKRTGEKVFLECVQDMDHENMFWYRQDPGLGLRLIYFSYDVKMKEKGDIPEGYSVSREKKERFSLILESASTNQTSMYLCASRERFGRGRVYSNQPQHFGDGTRLSIL.

The chain carries TRBV7-2 and TRBJ1-5; TRBD1 agrees at 10 bases. V trimming: 0 bases; J trimming: 7 bases; junction bases outside the gene matches: 3. The CDR3 is 15 amino acids. From germline, CDR1 is SGHTA and CDR2 FQGNSA. Here the CDR3 DNA reads TGTGCCAGCAGCTTAGCGGGGGACAGGGGCCAGCCCCAGCATTTT. It translates to CASSLAGDRGQPQHF.

The chain employs TRBV28 and TRBJ2-3; 9 bases map to TRBD2. V was clipped by 3 bases and J by 2 bases; unmatched bases: 6. Germline loops: CDR1 MDHEN, CDR2 SYDVKM. The CDR3 is made up of 16 amino acids. As DNA, the CDR3 is TGTGCCAGCAGTTTCCTCCTAGCGGGATTCACAGATACGCAGTATTTT. It codes for CASSFLLAGFTDTQYF.

The genes are TRBV19 and TRBJ1-1; TRBD1 matches 8 bases. Germline CDR1 reads LNHDA; CDR2 reads SQIVND (reference sequence). The CDR3 sequence is 14 residues long. Unmatched junction bases numbered 9, after V lost 5 bases and J lost 7 bases. CDR3 sequence: CASSSRTGSGEAFF. The CDR3 coding sequence is TGTGCCAGTAGTTCCCGGACAGGGTCGGGTGAAGCTTTCTTT.

The rearrangement uses TRBV11-2 and TRBJ2-1; D not resolved. Germline V CDR1 and CDR2: SGHAT, FQNNGV. The CDR3 runs 12 residues. V was trimmed by 5 bases and J by 7 bases, leaving 9 bases between them. CDR3 sequence: CASSRPRNEQFF. The CDR3 region has the DNA TGTGCCAGCAGCCGCCCTAGGAATGAGCAGTTCTTC.

The rearrangement joins TRBV5-1 to TRBJ1-5; D gene uncertain. V was cut by 0 bases and J by 3 bases, with 7 bases left in between. CDR3 size: 14 residues. In germline, CDR1 is SGHRS, CDR2 YFSETQ. The chain's CDR3 is CASSLGTVNQPQHF. CDR3 DNA sequence: TGCGCCAGCAGCTTGGGTACAGTCAATCAGCCCCAGCATTTT.

The gene calls are TRBV7-3 and TRBJ2-5; 7 bases agree with TRBD1. This CDR3 region has 14 residues. The junction had 4 bases not matched to a gene; V was cut back by 5 bases and J by 1 base. The germline CDR1 and CDR2 sequences are SGHTA and FQGTGA. CDR3 amino acids: CASSQGQIQETQYF. In nucleotides, the CDR3 is TGTGCCAGCAGCCAGGGACAGATCCAAGAGACCCAGTACTTC.

Comment on this clone: A junction boundary mismatches the germline segment, possibly from a read error. The chain combines TRBV5-5 with TRBJ1-5; the D gene is possibly TRBD1 (6 bases). CDR1 is SGHKS, CDR2 YYEKEE, per germline (reference sequence). This CDR3 is built from 11 residues. CDR3 region: CASRGQGGWNF. In DNA form, the CDR3 reads TGTGCCAGCAGGGGACAAGGTGGGTGGAATTTT.

The chain has TRBV5-1 and TRBJ2-7; TRBD1 agrees at 8 bases. The CDR3 length is 13 residues. The V gene end was trimmed by 6 bases and the J gene end by 3 bases; junction bases not matched to a gene: 5. The V gene's germline CDR1 is SGHRS and CDR2 YFSETQ. Here the CDR3 reads CASTRTGNYEQYF. The CDR3 DNA reads as TGCGCCAGCACCAGGACAGGGAACTACGAGCAGTACTTC.

The chain uses TRBV27 and TRBJ2-7; D is possibly TRBD2 (5 bases). The CDR3 has 15 residues. Germline loops: CDR1 MNHEY, CDR2 SMNVEV (reference sequence). Deletions cut 6 bases from V and 1 base from J, with 16 bases between. In DNA, the CDR3 is TGTGCCAGCAGCGACCCGGGATTTACTTCCTACGAGCAGTACTTC. Residues: CASSDPGFTSYEQYF.

V usage is TRBV2 and J usage is TRBJ1-2; 9 bases match TRBD1. The V gene's germline CDR1 is SNHLY and CDR2 FYNNEI. The CDR3 spans 13 residues. V trimming: 10 bases; J trimming: 4 bases; junction bases outside the gene matches: 7. The CDR3 spells CATRQGVSYGYTF. As DNA, the CDR3 is TGTGCCACAAGACAGGGGGTATCCTATGGCTACACCTTC.

J is TRBJ2-3 and V is TRBV5-1, with 9 bases identical to TRBD2. CDR3 size: 14 residues. The V segment lost 3 bases and the J segment 4 bases; nucleotides outside the gene matches: 3. Germline-derived CDR1 and CDR2 are SGHRS and YFSETQ. For the CDR3, the DNA is TGCGCCAGCAGCTGGCGGACTAGCGCAGATACGCAGTATTTT. Translated, it gives CASSWRTSADTQYF.

This chain joins TRBV5-3 and TRBJ1-1; D is unresolved. TRBV5-3 is recorded as an ORF, its role being uncertain. CDR3 length: 13 amino acids. Trimming took off 2 bases at V and 8 bases at J, with 13 bases between the two ends. In nucleotides, the CDR3 is TGTGCCAGAAGCTTTGGGCTATCAACCGAAGCTTTCTTT. It codes for CARSFGLSTEAFF.